This TCR beta chain stems from a study of human T cells and chemical hapten exposure. The CDR3 extends over 12 amino acids. Trimming removed 4 bases from V and 14 bases from J, with 16 bases in between. The germline gives CDR1 MNHEY, CDR2 SVGAGI. Original processing methods: Sample-level TCR yields exhibited a median of around 93,000, with a range of roughly 23,224 to 700,000. Using its own MiXCR run on the RACE reads, TCRdb lists one record per CDR3 protein. TCRdb, not the authors, supplied the V and J calls. This sample has approximately 370,000 distinct CDR3 sequences; about 5.4% occur once, and the top ten carry around 8.6%. Time point meaning: pre-sensitization, week 0. Treatment indicated: therapeutic diphenylcyclopropenone sensitization with weekly scalp DPC. This clonotype was counted at least ten times.

The source was whole blood, collected in connection with sensitization to the hapten diphenylcyclopropenone (DPC). The chain has TRBV6-5 and TRBJ2-3; D might be TRBD2 (7 bases). The source of this sequence is a woman younger than 35 with alopecia areata. Some clones in this sample may be carry-over from other donors' samples. The CDR3 here is CASSWGGGLPYF. The CDR3 DNA follows: TGTGCCAGCAGTTGGGGGGGGGGCCTACCGTATTTT.